The source of this T cell receptor beta chain is a study of blood T cell repertoires in COVID-19. In the study overall: Sites across the United States, Italy and Spain contributed samples from acute and convalescent COVID-19. In each case, the material was cDNA or gDNA derived from T cells, B-cell-depleted T cells, or PBMCs.

In its sample, this clone was seen a few times. In the authors' workflow: Cell counts per sample came from amplifying reference gene primers. Some clones are missing from TCRdb's copy, which holds only in-frame ones; the method was immunoSEQ multiplex PCR. Clonal size and the V and J genes are those of that table, whereas D and trimming came from the DNA. The sample contains 95,000 to 150,000 clones, over 75% of which appear only once. After removal of 3 bases from V and 0 bases from J, the junction contained 6 bases not matched to a gene. The CDR3 spans 16 residues. Germline loops: CDR1 LGHDT, CDR2 YNNKEL (reference sequence).

Sequencing input: peripheral blood. The sequence was collected from a man aged 80 or over with active or convalescent COVID-19. The chain carries TRBV3-1 (or the pseudogene TRBV3-2) and TRBJ1-2, with 8 bases that match TRBD1. CDR3 residues: CASSHTGTGSNYGYTF. The CDR3, as DNA: TGTGCCAGCAGCCATACAGGGACAGGATCTAACTATGGCTACACCTTC.